A single T cell receptor (beta chain) is shown here with its context. Its antigen remains unidentified. Just one base apart from a much larger clone, this may be a read error. No conserved phenylalanine or tryptophan ends this CDR3, so it is likely a read error. Both blood RNA, taken from unsorted whole blood, and germline DNA were extracted. Those patients suffered from chronic HBV infection and were treatment-naive. In advance of surgery, around 4 milliliters of peripheral blood were collected. The CDR3 sequence is 12 residues long. V gave up 4 bases and J gave up 4 bases; unmatched junction bases: 4. Looked up from germline, CDR1 is SQVTM and CDR2 is ANQGSEA. This sample is part of a study of tumor-infiltrating lymphocytes in primary liver carcinoma. Turning to the study itself: Samples gave roughly 3.65 to 7.13 million productive TCRbeta reads, similar across tissue types. Whole-study results and caveats: Top-250-clone fractions were significantly higher in tumors than in blood (p = 0.039).

Synthesis of TCR beta cDNA was carried out from 500 ng total RNA with a constant-region primer. Three nested multiplex PCR rounds, a slightly modified ARM-PCR method, built the TCR beta libraries. Primers for the first two PCR rounds were TRBV1-TRBV30 forward primers and a C-beta reverse primer (roughly 10 cycles per round). Each CDR3 protein is one row after TCRdb ran MiXCR on the multiplex PCR reads. The sample consists of about 310,000 distinct CDR3 sequences, nearly 60% of them appearing once. Sequenced sample: peripheral blood. The clonotype comes from a woman under 40 with primary liver carcinoma and hepatitis B virus infection. The chain has TRBV29-1 and TRBJ2-7; 7 bases align to TRBD2. The chain's CDR3 is CSVVPSGYEQYI. In DNA, the CDR3 is TGCAGCGTTGTGCCTAGCGGTTACGAGCAGTACATC.